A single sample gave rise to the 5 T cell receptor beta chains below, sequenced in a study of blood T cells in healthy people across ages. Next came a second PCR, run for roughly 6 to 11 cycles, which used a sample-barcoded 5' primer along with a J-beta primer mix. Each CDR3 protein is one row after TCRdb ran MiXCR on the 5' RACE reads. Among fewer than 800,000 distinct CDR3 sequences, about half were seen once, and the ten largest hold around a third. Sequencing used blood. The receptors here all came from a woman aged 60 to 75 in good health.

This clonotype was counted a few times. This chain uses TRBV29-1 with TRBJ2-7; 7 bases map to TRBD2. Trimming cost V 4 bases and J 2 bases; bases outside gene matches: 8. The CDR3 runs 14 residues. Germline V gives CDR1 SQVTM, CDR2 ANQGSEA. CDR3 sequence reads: CSVVVGLAAYEQYF. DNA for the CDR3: TGCAGCGTTGTCGTCGGGCTAGCGGCCTACGAGCAGTACTTC.

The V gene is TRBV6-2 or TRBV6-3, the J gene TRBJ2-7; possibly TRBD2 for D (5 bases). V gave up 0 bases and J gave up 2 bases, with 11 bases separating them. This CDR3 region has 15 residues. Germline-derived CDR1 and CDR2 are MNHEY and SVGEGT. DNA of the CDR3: TGTGCCAGCAGTTACTCGCAGCGGAGTCCCTACGAGCAGTACTTC. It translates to CASSYSQRSPYEQYF.

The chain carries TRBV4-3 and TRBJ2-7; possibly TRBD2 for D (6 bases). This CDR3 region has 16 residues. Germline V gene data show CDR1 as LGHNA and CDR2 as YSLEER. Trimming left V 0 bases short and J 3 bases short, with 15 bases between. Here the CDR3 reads CASSQDQSSGDYEQYF. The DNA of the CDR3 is TGCGCCAGCAGCCAAGATCAGAGTAGCGGAGACTACGAGCAGTACTTC.

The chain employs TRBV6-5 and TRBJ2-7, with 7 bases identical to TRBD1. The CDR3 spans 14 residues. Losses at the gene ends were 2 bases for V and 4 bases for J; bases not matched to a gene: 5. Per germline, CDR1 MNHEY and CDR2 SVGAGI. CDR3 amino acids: CASSYGAGGYEQYF. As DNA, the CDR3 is TGTGCCAGCAGTTACGGCGCAGGGGGTTACGAGCAGTACTTC.

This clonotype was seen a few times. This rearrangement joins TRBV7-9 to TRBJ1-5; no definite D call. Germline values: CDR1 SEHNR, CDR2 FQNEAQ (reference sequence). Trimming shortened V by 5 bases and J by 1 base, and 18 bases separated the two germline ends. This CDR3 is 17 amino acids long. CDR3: CASSPEAGGVSNQPQHF. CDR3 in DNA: TGTGCCAGCAGCCCAGAGGCAGGTGGAGTAAGCAATCAGCCCCAGCATTTT. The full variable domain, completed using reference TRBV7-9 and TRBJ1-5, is DTGVSQNPRHKITKRGQNVTFRCDPISEHNRLYWYRQTLGQGPEFLTYFQNEAQLEKSRLLSDRFSAERPKGSFSTLEIQRTEQGDSAMYLCASSPEAGGVSNQPQHFGDGTRLSIL.